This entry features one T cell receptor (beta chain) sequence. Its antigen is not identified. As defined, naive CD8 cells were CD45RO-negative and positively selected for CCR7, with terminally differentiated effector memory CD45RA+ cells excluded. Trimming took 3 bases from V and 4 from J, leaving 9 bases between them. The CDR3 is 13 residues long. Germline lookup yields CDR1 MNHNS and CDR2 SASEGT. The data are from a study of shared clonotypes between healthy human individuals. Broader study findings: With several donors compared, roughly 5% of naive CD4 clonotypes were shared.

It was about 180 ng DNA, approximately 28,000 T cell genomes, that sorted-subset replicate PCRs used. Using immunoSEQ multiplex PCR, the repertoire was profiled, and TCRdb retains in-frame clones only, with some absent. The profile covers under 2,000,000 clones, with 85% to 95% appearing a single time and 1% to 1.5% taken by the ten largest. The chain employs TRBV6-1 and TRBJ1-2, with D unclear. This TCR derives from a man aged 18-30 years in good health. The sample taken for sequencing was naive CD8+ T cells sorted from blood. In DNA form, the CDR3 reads TGTGCCAGCAGTGAGCCGACGCTCTATGGCTACACCTTC. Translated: CASSEPTLYGYTF.